This entry features one TCR beta chain sequence. Using RNA transcripts as the source, TCR beta CDR3 regions were amplified. HTBI primers were employed in a first-round RT-PCR of the TCR CDR3. Each CDR3 protein is one row after TCRdb ran MiXCR on the multiplex PCR reads. The top ten clones hold roughly 20% of a sample with some 380,000 distinct CDR3 sequences, about 14% of them seen once. This entry is derived from a study of T cells in Graves' hyperthyroidism and ophthalmopathy. The CDR3 sequence is 12 residues long. Deletions cut 3 bases from V and 4 bases from J, with 5 bases between. The V gene's germline CDR1 is MGHRA and CDR2 YSYEKL. Patients were excluded because of uncontrolled infection, other autoimmune disease, pregnancy or lactation.

Material for sequencing was blood. The TCR originated in a young man with Graves' hyperthyroidism that later progressed to Graves' ophthalmopathy. The chain joins TRBV4-1 to TRBJ2-3; D is undetermined. CDR3 bases: TGCGCCAGCAGCCATGAGGCAGATACGCAGTATTTT. This encodes CASSHEADTQYF.